This is a list of T cell receptor beta chains from one sample in a study of T cells after yellow fever vaccination. Via MiXCR, TCRdb re-called the 5' RACE reads, giving one row per CDR3 protein. Of about 630,000 distinct CDR3 sequences listed, 10% to 15% are singletons. The sample was PBMCs, taken on the day of the yellow fever booster vaccination. All receptors come from a man aged 30 to 39 who received the YFV17D yellow fever vaccine. Each CDR3 is given with its conserved first and last residue. The D gene is left open where the match is weak. Clone size appears in some rows only: once, few, many, or a class for an expanded clone.

CDR3nt	CDR3aa	d_gene	v_gene	j_gene	abundance
TGTGCCAGCAGCCCAGAGGGGTACGTGAACACTGAAGCTTTCTTT	CASSPEGYVNTEAFF	.	TRBV3-1	TRBJ1-1	few
TGTGCCAGCAGCACCACCATTGAAGCTTTCTTT	CASSTTIEAFF	.	TRBV7-9	TRBJ1-1	.
TGCGCCAGCAGCGTCGACAGGGGGCCGGATGAAAAACTGTTTTTT	CASSVDRGPDEKLFF	TRBD1	TRBV5-1	TRBJ1-4	.
TGTGCCATCAGTGACCCCCCCGGAGTCCCCGGACTAGCGGGAGACGAGCAGTACTTC	CAISDPPGVPGLAGDEQYF	TRBD2	TRBV10-3	TRBJ2-7	once
TGTGCCAGCAGTTACAATTTGGAGCCGTCCTACGAGCAGTACTTC	CASSYNLEPSYEQYF	.	TRBV6-5	TRBJ2-7	few
TGTGCCAGCAGTAAGGGGACGCTTGAAGCTTTCTTT	CASSKGTLEAFF	.	TRBV6-5	TRBJ1-1	few
TGCAGTGCTAGAGACGCACAGGGGGGGACCCAGTACTTC	CSARDAQGGTQYF	TRBD1	TRBV20-1	TRBJ2-5	.
TGCGCCAGCAGCTTGGAGCGGGGCAGGGTCGAGCAGTACTTC	CASSLERGRVEQYF	TRBD2	TRBV5-1	TRBJ2-7	.
TGCAGTGCTAGAGCCACTCAAGCGGGCGAGCAGTACTTC	CSARATQAGEQYF	.	TRBV20-1	TRBJ2-7	few
TGTGCCAGCAAAAATTCCGGGACCTACGAGCAGTACTTC	CASKNSGTYEQYF	.	TRBV6-1	TRBJ2-7	few
TGTGCCAGTAGACGCAAGACAGGGGGCAAAGGCTACGAGCAGTACTTC	CASRRKTGGKGYEQYF	TRBD1	TRBV19	TRBJ2-7	.
TGTGCCAGCACCAGGGTAGCGGGAGTCGGAGAGACCCAGTACTTC	CASTRVAGVGETQYF	TRBD2	TRBV5-4	TRBJ2-5	.
TGTGCCAGCAGCTTATGGGGTACCCAAGAGACCCAGTACTTC	CASSLWGTQETQYF	.	TRBV7-2	TRBJ2-5	many
TGTGCCATCAGCCGCCTCGGGACAGAAACAGATACGCAGTATTTT	CAISRLGTETDTQYF	TRBD1	TRBV10-3	TRBJ2-3	.
TGTGCCAGCAGCTTGGGGTATGCCACTGAAGCTTTCTTT	CASSLGYATEAFF	.	TRBV7-2	TRBJ1-1	few
TGTGCCATCAGTGAAGGGACAGGGGTCTATGGCTACACCTTC	CAISEGTGVYGYTF	TRBD1	TRBV10-3	TRBJ1-2	.
TGTGCCAGCAGTTTTGACCTAGCGGGAGGGGAAGAGCAGTTCTTC	CASSFDLAGGEEQFF	TRBD2	TRBV27	TRBJ2-1	few
TGCGCCAGCAGCTTGGGGGGGACAGGGACGGAAGAGACCCAGTACTTC	CASSLGGTGTEETQYF	TRBD1	TRBV5-1	TRBJ2-5	.
TGTGCCATCAGTTCCAGGGGCGTGGGTAGCACTGAAGATTTCTTT	CAISSRGVGSTEDFF	.	TRBV10-3	TRBJ1-1	.
TGTGCCAGCAGTGAAGCCGGACAGGCCCTACAGCAGTACTTC	CASSEAGQALQQYF	TRBD1	TRBV6-1	TRBJ2-7	few
TGTGCCAGCAGCTTAGCCGGGTACACTTCCTACGAGCAGTACTTC	CASSLAGYTSYEQYF	.	TRBV11-2	TRBJ2-7	.
TGTGCCAGCAGCTTTGGCGCTAGCTACGAGCAGTACTTC	CASSFGASYEQYF	.	TRBV5-5	TRBJ2-7	many